The next 10 T cell receptor beta chains were all read from a single sample in a study of cytomegalovirus exposure and HLA in healthy donors. The primer mix had 60 Vbeta and 13 Jbeta primers. TCRdb's copy holds only in-frame clones and misses some; the assay was immunoSEQ multiplex PCR. The sample records roughly 100,000 clones, 65% to 80% being singletons. Source material: PBMCs. All receptors derive from a female donor in good health and CMV-seropositive.

This chain links TRBV5-1 with TRBJ1-1, with D maybe TRBD1 (6 bases). Germline V gene sequence: CDR1 SGHRS, CDR2 YFSETQ. The CDR3 spans 16 residues. V was pared by 5 bases and J by 6 bases, with 23 bases between. DNA of the CDR3: TGCGCCAGCAGGATTGGCCAGGCGGGGGGCTGGGCTGAAGCTTTCTTT. Translation gives CASRIGQAGGWAEAFF.

This chain links TRBV2 with TRBJ1-5; D is perhaps TRBD1 (5 bases). CDR3 length: 17 amino acids. V lost 1 base and J lost 6, with 19 bases in between. Germline values: CDR1 SNHLY, CDR2 FYNNEI. For the CDR3, the DNA is TGTGCCAGCAGTGAAGATAGGGGCAGGGATTTGGTTCAGCCCCAGCATTTT. As protein: CASSEDRGRDLVQPQHF.

The genes are TRBV10-3 and TRBJ1-1; D is perhaps TRBD1 (6 bases). This CDR3 has 14 residues. Germline CDR1 is ENHRY and CDR2 is SYGVKD. Between the trimmed V and J ends, which lost 11 bases and 0 bases, there was a span of 16 bases. The CDR3 DNA is TGTGCCGTGACAGGTTCTTCAATGAACACTGAAGCTTTCTTT. Translating it yields CAVTGSSMNTEAFF.

A remark on this clone: The sample carries other DNA sequences with the same CDR3. The rearrangement joins TRBV5-1 to TRBJ2-5; 8 bases agree with TRBD1. V shed 4 bases, J shed 4 bases, and the junction held 3 bases outside the gene matches. Germline V gene sequence: CDR1 SGHRS, CDR2 YFSETQ. CDR3 length: 13 amino acids. This CDR3 reads CASSQGARETQYF. The CDR3, as DNA: TGCGCCAGCAGCCAGGGGGCCCGAGAGACCCAGTACTTC.

The V call is TRBV6-6, the J call TRBJ1-2, with 11 bases matching TRBD1. The CDR3 consists of 16 residues. V trimming: 6 bases; J trimming: 4 bases; junction bases outside the gene matches: 10. The germline V gene encodes CDR1 MNHNY and CDR2 SVGAGI (reference sequence). DNA for the CDR3: TGTGCCAGCAGGATATCCGGGACAGGGGGTTTCTATGGCTACACCTTC. Protein sequence: CASRISGTGGFYGYTF.

The DNA for the CDR3 is TGTGCCAGTAGTATGAGACAGGGCGGTTCGGATGAAAAACTGTTTTTT. The encoded protein is CASSMRQGGSDEKLFF. This chain connects TRBV19 to TRBJ1-4; TRBD1 matches 7 bases. Trimming took 3 bases from V and 6 from J; bases not matched to a gene: 10. This CDR3 has 16 residues. The V gene's germline CDR1 is LNHDA and CDR2 SQIVND (reference sequence). Drawing the rest from reference TRBV19 and TRBJ1-4, the complete variable domain is DGGITQSPKYLFRKEGQNVTLSCEQNLNHDAMYWYRQDPGQGLRLIYYSQIVNDFQKGDIAEGYSVSREKKESFPLTVTSAQKNPTAFYLCASSMRQGGSDEKLFFGSGTQLSVL.

The chain uses TRBV29-1 and TRBJ1-1; 8 bases fit TRBD1. After removal of 7 bases from V and 4 bases from J, the junction contained 8 bases not matched to a gene. Germline CDR1 SQVTM, CDR2 ANQGSEA. The CDR3 is 13 residues long. CDR3 residues: CSGTQGVITEAFF. The CDR3 region has the DNA TGCAGCGGCACACAGGGGGTAATCACTGAAGCTTTCTTT. The full variable domain, its missing parts supplied by reference TRBV29-1 and TRBJ1-1, is SAVISQKPSRDICQRGTSLTIQCQVDSQVTMMFWYRQQPGQSLTLIATANQGSEATYESGFVIDKFPISRPNLTFSTLTVSNMSPEDSSIYLCSGTQGVITEAFFGQGTRLTVV.

The chain recombines TRBV6-1 with TRBJ2-7; D remains unclear. In germline, CDR1 is MNHNS, CDR2 SASEGT. The CDR3 contains 15 residues. Trimming removed 5 bases from V and 0 bases from J, with 14 bases in between. This chain's CDR3 is CASSHFEESSYEQYF. In nucleotides, the CDR3 is TGTGCCAGCAGTCATTTTGAGGAAAGCTCCTACGAGCAGTACTTC.

The genes are TRBV18 and TRBJ1-6; TRBD1 matches 8 bases. Germline V lookup: CDR1 KGHSH, CDR2 LQKENI. The CDR3 is 16 amino acids. Trimming at V came to 6 bases and at J to 6 bases, leaving 10 bases not matched to a gene. This CDR3 is CASSLGMDRANSPLHF. Written as DNA, the CDR3 is TGTGCCAGCTCCCTCGGGATGGACAGGGCTAATTCACCCCTCCACTTT.

As to this clone: At one end, the junction sequence differs from germline, possibly due to a read error. The chain combines TRBV7-3 with TRBJ2-1, with D maybe TRBD2 (6 bases). The germline CDR1 and CDR2 sequences are SGHTA and FQGTGA. The CDR3 runs to 12 residues. CDR3 sequence reads: CASSFQGGERFF. CDR3 in DNA: TGTGCCAGCAGCTTTCAGGGAGGTGAGCGGTTCTTC.